These 10 T cell receptor beta chains originate from one sample sequenced in a study of blood T cell repertoires in COVID-19. TCRdb keeps only in-frame clones here, not all; method: immunoSEQ multiplex PCR. The repertoire includes 440,000 or so clones, 70% to 90% of them detected once, and under 2% sits in the top ten. Source material: peripheral blood. Receptor source: a woman aged 35 to 49 with COVID-19, enrolled during active disease.

This sequence joins TRBV24-1 and TRBJ2-7; D is perhaps TRBD2 (6 bases). Trimming removed 3 bases at V and 6 bases at J, with 17 bases between. This CDR3 spans 15 amino acids. CDR1 and CDR2 from the germline V gene are KGHDR and SFDVKD. This chain's CDR3 is CATSDGRGEPFEQYF. In DNA form, the CDR3 reads TGTGCCACCAGTGATGGGCGGGGAGAGCCCTTCGAGCAGTACTTC.

The gene calls are TRBV29-1 and TRBJ2-5, with 8 bases that match TRBD2. The CDR3 consists of 15 residues. With 3 bases clipped from V and 2 bases from J, the junction kept 8 bases outside the gene matches. The germline V gene encodes CDR1 SQVTM and CDR2 ANQGSEA. This chain's CDR3 is CSVEVIAGIQETQYF. The DNA for the CDR3 is TGCAGCGTTGAGGTTATAGCGGGAATACAAGAGACCCAGTACTTC.

V is TRBV4-3 and J is TRBJ2-7; perhaps TRBD1 as D (6 bases). The CDR3 is 14 residues long. The V end was cut by 1 base, the J end by 3 bases, with 10 bases between. Germline CDR1 reads LGHNA; CDR2 reads YSLEER. The CDR3 protein is CASSQGTEFYEQYF. In DNA, the CDR3 is TGCGCCAGCAGCCAAGGGACAGAGTTCTACGAGCAGTACTTC.

J is TRBJ2-1 and V is TRBV9, with 11 positions matching TRBD2. The CDR3 extends over 18 amino acids. CDR1 is SGDLS, CDR2 YYNGEE, per germline. The trim removed 0 bases at V and 0 bases at J, leaving 5 bases unmatched. The CDR3 DNA reads as TGTGCCAGCAGCGTAGGACTAGCGGGACCCCCCTCCTACAATGAGCAGTTCTTC. This codes for CASSVGLAGPPSYNEQFF. The full variable domain, with the rest looked up from reference TRBV9 and TRBJ2-1, is DSGVTQTPKHLITATGQRVTLRCSPRSGDLSVYWYQQSLDQGLQFLIQYYNGEERAKGNILERFSAQQFPDLHSELNLSSLELGDSALYFCASSVGLAGPPSYNEQFFGPGTRLTVL.

The chain recombines TRBV29-1 with TRBJ2-1, with D maybe TRBD1 (5 bases). This CDR3 comprises 14 residues. CDR1 is SQVTM and CDR2 is ANQGSEA in the germline V gene. The V end lost 3 bases, the J end lost 0 bases, and 9 bases lay between the germline ends. CDR3 DNA: TGCAGCGTTGATAAGGGGATCTCCTACAATGAGCAGTTCTTC. The encoded protein is CSVDKGISYNEQFF.

The chain links TRBV19 to TRBJ1-6; D might be TRBD1 (5 bases). Germline V gene sequence: CDR1 LNHDA, CDR2 SQIVND (reference sequence). Between the trimmed V and J ends, which lost 8 bases and 8 bases, there was a span of 22 bases. This CDR3 region has 16 residues. The CDR3, as DNA: TGTGCCAGTTCACTTACTGGGGTACAGGTCGATTCACCCCTCCACTTT. Translating it yields CASSLTGVQVDSPLHF.

The chain has TRBV18 and TRBJ2-4; the match to TRBD2 covers 8 bases. Germline CDR1 is KGHSH and CDR2 is LQKENI. V shed 3 bases, J shed 8 bases, and the junction held 18 bases outside the gene matches. This CDR3 comprises 18 residues. The CDR3 DNA follows: TGTGCCAGCTCACCTCTGGCGGGGGGCGCGGGTTCCGGGCACATTCAGTACTTC. As protein: CASSPLAGGAGSGHIQYF. The full variable domain, with the rest looked up from reference TRBV18 and TRBJ2-4, is NAGVMQNPRHLVRRRGQEARLRCSPMKGHSHVYWYRQLPEEGLKFMVYLQKENIIDESGMPKERFSAEFPKEGPSILRIQQVVRGDSAAYFCASSPLAGGAGSGHIQYFGAGTRLSVL.

In this sample, this clone turned up a few times. Mismatch with germline at one junction end may stem from a read error. The V and J genes are TRBV7-7 and TRBJ2-2, with TRBD2 matching over 9 bases. The CDR3 consists of 15 residues. CDR1 SSHAT and CDR2 FNYEAQ come from the germline V gene (reference sequence). CDR3 in DNA: TGTGCTAGCAGCTCTAGCGGGACGAACACCGGGGAGCTGTTTTTT. It encodes CASSSSGTNTGELFF.

V and J are TRBV6-2 or TRBV6-3 and TRBJ2-2; 8 nucleotides align to TRBD1. CDR1 and CDR2 from the germline V gene are MNHEY and SVGEGT. Trimming removed 5 bases from V and 5 bases from J; junction bases left unmatched: 4. The CDR3 loop spans 14 amino acids. For the CDR3, the DNA is TGTGCCAGCAGTCTGACAGGGGCGACCGGGGAGCTGTTTTTT. Translated: CASSLTGATGELFF.

V is TRBV21-1 and J is TRBJ1-5. TRBV21-1 is designated a pseudogene. This CDR3 spans 13 amino acids. CDR3 loop: CARGGVGNQPQHF. CDR3 DNA sequence: TGTGCCCGCGGGGGGGTAGGCAATCAGCCCCAGCATTTT.